A single sample gave rise to the 10 T cell receptor beta chains below, sequenced in a study of T cell repertoires in cytomegalovirus infection. Their antigens are not known. TCRdb used MiXCR to reprocess the reads, holding one entry per CDR3 protein. The data contain about 770,000 distinct CDR3 sequences, almost 30% of them seen just once; the ten biggest clones take up around 13%. Sequencing was performed on cultured CD8+ T cells from PBMCs, taken from culture after CMV antigen stimulation. These receptors were obtained from a human donor in good health (CMV status not recorded). Some clones in this sample may be carry-over from other donors' samples.

The chain recombines TRBV27 with TRBJ1-1, with TRBD1 identical over 8 bases. Trimming at V came to 5 bases and at J to 5 bases, leaving 7 bases not matched to a gene. CDR1 is MNHEY, CDR2 SMNVEV, per germline (reference sequence). The CDR3 sequence is 14 residues long. The CDR3 bases are TGTGCCAGCAGTACGACAGGGGATTGGACTGAAGCTTTCTTT. Protein product: CASSTTGDWTEAFF.

The chain combines TRBV7-6 with TRBJ2-1, with a possible D match to TRBD2 (5 bases). V was trimmed by 6 bases and J by 3 bases, leaving 15 bases between them. Germline CDR1 reads SGHVS; CDR2 reads FNYEAQ. The CDR3 contains 15 residues. In DNA form, the CDR3 reads TGTGCCAGCAGACTTCCCGGGGATAACTACAATGAGCAGTTCTTC. It is translated as CASRLPGDNYNEQFF.

The chain links TRBV6-5 to TRBJ1-2; D may be TRBD1 (6 bases). Germline CDR1 reads MNHEY; CDR2 reads SVGAGI. V dropped 2 bases and J dropped 6 bases, with 13 bases sitting between them. CDR3 size: 14 residues. In DNA form, the CDR3 reads TGTGCCAGCAGTTACCGATACAGGGTTGATGGCTACACCTTC. It codes for CASSYRYRVDGYTF.

This clonotype was seen more than once but under ten times. The chain employs TRBV4-1 and TRBJ2-5; 9 positions agree with TRBD1. Germline values: CDR1 MGHRA, CDR2 YSYEKL. V dropped 1 base and J dropped 4; count of bases not matched to a gene: 4. This CDR3 is built from 15 residues. In DNA form, the CDR3 reads TGCGCCAGCAGCCAAGTTACAGGGGGCGCAGAGACCCAGTACTTC. Its translation: CASSQVTGGAETQYF.

CDR3 region: CASSLAQGFSGYTF. For the CDR3, the DNA is TGTGCCAGCAGCTTAGCGCAAGGGTTCTCTGGCTACACCTTC. The V gene is TRBV7-6, the J gene TRBJ1-2, with D unclear. Trimming removed 0 bases from V and 7 bases from J, with 12 bases in between. The V gene's germline CDR1 is SGHVS and CDR2 FNYEAQ. The CDR3 is 14 amino acids.

This clonotype was found a few times. V gene TRBV10-3 combines with J gene TRBJ2-2; the D is unclear. The CDR3 runs to 12 residues. With 7 bases removed from V and 3 bases from J, the gap between germline ends came to 6 bases. CDR1 and CDR2 (germline): ENHRY, SYGVKD. The CDR3 spells CAIMAHTGELFF. For the CDR3, the DNA is TGTGCCATCATGGCACACACCGGGGAGCTGTTTTTT.

This clonotype was counted ten times or more. The gene calls are TRBV7-8 and TRBJ2-2, with 13 bases fitting TRBD2. Per germline, CDR1 SGHVS and CDR2 FQNEAQ. V was pared by 3 bases and J by 5 bases, with 0 bases of the junction left unmatched. The CDR3 length is 15 residues. Here the CDR3 DNA reads TGTGCCAGCAGCTTGACTAGCGGGGGGACCGGGGAGCTGTTTTTT. This encodes CASSLTSGGTGELFF.

The V call is TRBV27, the J call TRBJ2-7, with 8 bases identical to TRBD1. Per the germline V gene, CDR1 is MNHEY and CDR2 is SMNVEV (reference sequence). V was pared by 0 bases and J by 2 bases, with 3 bases of the junction left unmatched. The length of the CDR3 is 15 residues. The CDR3 DNA is TGTGCCAGCAGTTTATCAGGACAGGGACCCTACGAGCAGTACGTC. It encodes CASSLSGQGPYEQYV.

J is TRBJ2-2 and V is TRBV6-5, with no clear D. The CDR3 has 13 residues. V lost 2 bases and J lost 5, with 6 bases in between. Germline V CDR1 and CDR2: MNHEY, SVGAGI. The CDR3 DNA sequence: TGTGCCAGCAGTTACCACGGAACCGGGGAGCTGTTTTTT. It yields the protein CASSYHGTGELFF.

This chain links TRBV4-1 with TRBJ2-1, with D perhaps TRBD2 (7 bases). Trimming removed 1 base at V and 9 bases at J, with 13 bases between. From germline, CDR1 is MGHRA and CDR2 YSYEKL. This CDR3 has 14 residues. The CDR3: CASSQGGGGREQFF. CDR3 DNA sequence: TGCGCCAGCAGCCAAGGAGGGGGGGGGCGTGAGCAGTTCTTC.